This entry features one T cell receptor (beta chain) sequence. The antigen remains undetermined. V lost 8 bases to trimming and J lost 2 bases, with 10 bases between them. CDR1 is KGHDR and CDR2 is SFDVKD in the germline V gene. This CDR3 has 13 amino acids. The sample belongs to a study of T cells in Graves' hyperthyroidism and ophthalmopathy. General study points: Model-based prediction identified ophthalmopathy a median 6.5 months prior to its onset.

Hyperthyroidism patients were newly diagnosed, had disease duration under 2 months, and were aged 18 to 65 years. Template material for amplifying TCR beta CDR3 regions consisted of RNA transcripts. First-round RT-PCR with HTBI primers amplified the TCR CDR3 region. TCRdb re-called the multiplex PCR reads through MiXCR, storing one row per CDR3 protein. Of some 620,000 distinct CDR3 sequences in the sample, around 15% were seen once. The clonotype originates from a woman younger than 45 with Graves' hyperthyroidism. This sequence joins TRBV24-1 and TRBJ2-3; maybe TRBD1 (5 bases). Sequencing was done on a sample of blood. CDR3 in DNA: TGTGCCACCAAGGGGCAGAACACAGATACGCAGTATTTT. Protein sequence: CATKGQNTDTQYF.